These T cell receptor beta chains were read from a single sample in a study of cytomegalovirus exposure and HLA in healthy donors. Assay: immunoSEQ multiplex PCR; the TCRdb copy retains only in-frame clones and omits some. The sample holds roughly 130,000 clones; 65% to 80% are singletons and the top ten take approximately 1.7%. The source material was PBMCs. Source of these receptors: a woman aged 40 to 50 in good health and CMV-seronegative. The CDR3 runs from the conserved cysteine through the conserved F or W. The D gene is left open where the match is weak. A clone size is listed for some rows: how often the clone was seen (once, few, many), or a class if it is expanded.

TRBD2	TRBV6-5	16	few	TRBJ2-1	TGTGCCAGCAGTTACTCGGGCGGGGGGCTCCGCAATGAGCAGTTCTTC	CASSYSGGGLRNEQFF
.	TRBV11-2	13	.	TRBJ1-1	TGTGCCAGCAGCTCCACAGGGCGCGCTAGAACTTTCTTT	CASSSTGRARTFF
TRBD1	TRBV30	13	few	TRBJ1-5	TGTGCCGTTGGACAGGGACACAATCAGCCCCAGCATTTT	CAVGQGHNQPQHF
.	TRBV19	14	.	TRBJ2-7	TGTGCCAGTAGTCCCACGGGGATAGCCTACGAGCAGTACTTC	CASSPTGIAYEQYF
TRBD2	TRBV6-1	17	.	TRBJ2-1	TGTGCCAGCAGTGACCCCCGACTAGCGGGGGGGCTCAATGAGCAGTTCTTC	CASSDPRLAGGLNEQFF
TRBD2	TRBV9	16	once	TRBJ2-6	TGTGCCAGCAGCCCTAGCGGGGTTCCTGGGGCCAACGTCCTGACTTTC	CASSPSGVPGANVLTF
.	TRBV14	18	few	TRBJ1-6	TGTGCCAGCAGCCAAGAGGAGGGGGGGCTCTCCTATAATTCACCCCTCCACTTT	CASSQEEGGLSYNSPLHF
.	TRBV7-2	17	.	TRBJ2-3	TGTGCCAGCAGCTTAAATCCGGGGGTCCCAGCCACAGATACGCAGTATTTT	CASSLNPGVPATDTQYF
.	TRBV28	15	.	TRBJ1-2	TGTGCCAGCAGTTTGGAGGGGGAGGGAGGGTATGGCTACACCTTC	CASSLEGEGGYGYTF
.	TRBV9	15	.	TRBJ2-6	TGTGCCAGCAGCGTAGCAGGGGTTTGGGCCAACGGCCTGACTTTC	CASSVAGVWANGLTF
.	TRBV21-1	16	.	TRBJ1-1	TGTGCCAGCAGCAAAGAAGAGGAGGGTATGGACACTGAAGCTTTCTTT	CASSKEEEGMDTEAFF
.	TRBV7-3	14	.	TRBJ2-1	TGTGCCAGCAGCTTACATGCGGGCGACAATGAGCAGTTCTTC	CASSLHAGDNEQFF
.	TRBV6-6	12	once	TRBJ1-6	TGTGCCATCGGACAGTATAATTCACCCCTCCACTTT	CAIGQYNSPLHF
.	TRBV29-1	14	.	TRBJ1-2	TGCAGCGTTGAAGTAGGGGGGGCGCTAGATGCCTACACCTTC	CSVEVGGALDAYTF
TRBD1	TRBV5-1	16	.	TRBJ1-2	TGCGCCAGCAGCATTGGACAGGGCCTTGAGGACTATGGCTACACCTTC	CASSIGQGLEDYGYTF
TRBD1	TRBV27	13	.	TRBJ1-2	TGTGCCAGCAGTTGGGACAGTGTCAACGGCTACACCTTC	CASSWDSVNGYTF
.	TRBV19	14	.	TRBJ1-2	TGTGCCAGTAGCACCCTTTTAGCTAACTATGGCTACACCTTC	CASSTLLANYGYTF
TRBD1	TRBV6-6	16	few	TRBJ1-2	TGTGCCAGCAGTTCGGGACAGCTCGTTTTAGACTATGGCTACACCTTC	CASSSGQLVLDYGYTF
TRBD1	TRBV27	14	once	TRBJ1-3	TGTGCCAGCAGGGACAGGGGGTTAGGAAACACCATATATTTT	CASRDRGLGNTIYF
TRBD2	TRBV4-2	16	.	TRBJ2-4	TGTGCCAGCAGCCAAGAACTTACGGGGGGTAAAAACATTCAGTACTTC	CASSQELTGGKNIQYF
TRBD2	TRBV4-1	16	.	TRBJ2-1	TGCGCCAGCAGCCAGGAAGGACTAGCGGGGGGGAGGAGGCAGTTCTTC	CASSQEGLAGGRRQFF
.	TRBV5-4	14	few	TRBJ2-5	TGTGCCAGCAGCTTGCAAGGGGCTAGGGAGACCCAGTACTTC	CASSLQGARETQYF
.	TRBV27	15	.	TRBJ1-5	TGTGCCAGCAGTTTATCGTCGAGCCCTCGTCAGCCCCAGCATTTT	CASSLSSSPRQPQHF
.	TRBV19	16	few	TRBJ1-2	TGTGCCAGTAGTATGGGGTTCAGGGATTCTAACTATGGCTACACCTTC	CASSMGFRDSNYGYTF
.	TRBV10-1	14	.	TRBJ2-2	TGCGCCAGCAGTGAGGCTACTACGGCCGGGGAGCTGTTTTTT	CASSEATTAGELFF
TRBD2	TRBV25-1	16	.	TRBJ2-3	TGTGCCAGCAGTGATACCCTAGCGGTAAGCACAGATACGCAGTATTTT	CASSDTLAVSTDTQYF
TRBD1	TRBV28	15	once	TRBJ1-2	TGTGCCAGCAGGGGGACAGGGGAAGGTCCTTATGGCTACACCTTC	CASRGTGEGPYGYTF
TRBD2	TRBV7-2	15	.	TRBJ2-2	TGTGCCAGCAGCCTTACTAGCGGAGCCACCGGGGAGCTGTTTTTT	CASSLTSGATGELFF
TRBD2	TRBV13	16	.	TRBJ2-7	TGTGCCAGCAGCCCTGTAGCGGGAGGGCCCCCCTACGAGCAGTACTTC	CASSPVAGGPPYEQYF
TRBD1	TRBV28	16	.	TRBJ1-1	TGTGCCAGCAGTTTAAGGACAGGAGAAATGAACACTGAAGCTTTCTTT	CASSLRTGEMNTEAFF
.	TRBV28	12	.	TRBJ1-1	TGTGCCAGCAGTTTTTACGGCACTGAAGCTTTCTTT	CASSFYGTEAFF
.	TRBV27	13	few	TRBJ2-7	TGTGCCAGCAGTTTGCCCGGGTCCTACGAGCAGTACTTC	CASSLPGSYEQYF
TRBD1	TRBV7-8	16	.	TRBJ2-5	TGTGCCAGCAGCCTCTTGGGGACAGGGGGCTCGGAGACCCAGTACTTC	CASSLLGTGGSETQYF
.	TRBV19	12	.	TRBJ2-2	TGTGCCAGTACCACCGGGACCGGGGAGCTGTTTTTT	CASTTGTGELFF
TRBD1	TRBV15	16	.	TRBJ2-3	TGTGCCACCAGCGGGGGTCAGGGGACAGGGCAAGATACGCAGTATTTT	CATSGGQGTGQDTQYF
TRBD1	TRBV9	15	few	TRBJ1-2	TGTGCCAGCAGCGTAGGACAGGGAAGAGGAGAAGGCTACACCTTC	CASSVGQGRGEGYTF
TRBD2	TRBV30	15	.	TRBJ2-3	TGTGCCTGGAGTCGACTAGCGGGGGTCACAGATACGCAGTATTTT	CAWSRLAGVTDTQYF
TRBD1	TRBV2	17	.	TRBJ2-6	TGTGCCAGCAGCGTTGGACAGGGCAGCTCTGGGGCCAACGTCCTGACTTTC	CASSVGQGSSGANVLTF
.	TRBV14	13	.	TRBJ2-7	TGTGCCAGCAGCCAAGATCTAATCGCCGAGCAGTACTTC	CASSQDLIAEQYF
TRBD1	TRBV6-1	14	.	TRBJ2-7	TGTGCCAGCAGCCCCCGGGACAGGGGCTACGAGCAGTACTTC	CASSPRDRGYEQYF
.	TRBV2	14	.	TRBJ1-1	TGTGCCAGCAGTGAACTGTCCTCGAACACTGAAGCTTTCTTT	CASSELSSNTEAFF
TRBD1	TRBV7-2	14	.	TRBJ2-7	TGTGCCAACAGCCACGGACAGGGTTTAAGCGAGCAGTACTTC	CANSHGQGLSEQYF
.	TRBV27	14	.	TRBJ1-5	TGTGCCAGCAGTTTATCCCGGGTCAATCAGCCCCAGCATTTT	CASSLSRVNQPQHF
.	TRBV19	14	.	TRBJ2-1	TGTGCCAGTAGTTTCGGGGGGCCCTACAATGAGCAGTTCTTC	CASSFGGPYNEQFF